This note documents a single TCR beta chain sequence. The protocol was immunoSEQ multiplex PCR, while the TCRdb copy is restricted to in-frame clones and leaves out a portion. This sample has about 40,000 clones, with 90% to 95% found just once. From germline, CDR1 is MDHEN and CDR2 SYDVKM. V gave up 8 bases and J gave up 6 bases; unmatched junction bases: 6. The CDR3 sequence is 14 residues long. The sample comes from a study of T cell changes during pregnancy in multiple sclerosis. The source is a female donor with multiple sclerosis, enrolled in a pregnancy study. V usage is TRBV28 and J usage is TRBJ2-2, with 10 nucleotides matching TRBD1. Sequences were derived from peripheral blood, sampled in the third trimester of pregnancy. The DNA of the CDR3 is TGTGCCAGCGTCCGGGACAGGGGATCCGGGGAGCTGTTTTTT. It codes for CASVRDRGSGELFF.